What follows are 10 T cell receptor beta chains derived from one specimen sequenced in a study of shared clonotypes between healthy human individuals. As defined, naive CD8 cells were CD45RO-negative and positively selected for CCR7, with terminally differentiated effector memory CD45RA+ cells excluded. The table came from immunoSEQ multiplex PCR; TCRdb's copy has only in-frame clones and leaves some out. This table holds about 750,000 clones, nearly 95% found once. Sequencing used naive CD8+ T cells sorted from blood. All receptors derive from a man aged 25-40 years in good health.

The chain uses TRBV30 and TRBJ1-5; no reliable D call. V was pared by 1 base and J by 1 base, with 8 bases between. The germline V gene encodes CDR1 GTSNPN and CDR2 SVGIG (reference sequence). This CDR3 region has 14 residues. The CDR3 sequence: CAWSEVRSNQPQHF. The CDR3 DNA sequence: TGTGCCTGGAGTGAGGTGAGGAGCAATCAGCCCCAGCATTTT.

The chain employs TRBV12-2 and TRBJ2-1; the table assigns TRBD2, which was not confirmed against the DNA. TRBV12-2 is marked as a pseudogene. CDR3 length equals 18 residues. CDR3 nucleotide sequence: TGTGCAAGTCGCTTAGTCCCCATTAGGGAGTTACGAGGGCGTGAGCAGTTCTTC. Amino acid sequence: CASRLVPIRELRGREQFF.

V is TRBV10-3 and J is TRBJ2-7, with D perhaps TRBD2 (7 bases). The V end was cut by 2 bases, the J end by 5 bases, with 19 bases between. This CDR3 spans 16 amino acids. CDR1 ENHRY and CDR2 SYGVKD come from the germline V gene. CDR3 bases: TGTGCCATCAGTGAGACAGGGTGGGAGGGCATCCACGAGCAGTACTTC. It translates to CAISETGWEGIHEQYF.

The CDR3 DNA is TGTGCCAGCAGCTTTCCGGGACAGAAAGAGACCCAGTACTTC. It translates to CASSFPGQKETQYF. The chain links TRBV11-2 to TRBJ2-5; 7 bases fit TRBD1. V shed 3 bases, J shed 3 bases, and the junction held 4 bases outside the gene matches. The CDR3 runs to 14 residues. The V gene's germline CDR1 is SGHAT and CDR2 FQNNGV.

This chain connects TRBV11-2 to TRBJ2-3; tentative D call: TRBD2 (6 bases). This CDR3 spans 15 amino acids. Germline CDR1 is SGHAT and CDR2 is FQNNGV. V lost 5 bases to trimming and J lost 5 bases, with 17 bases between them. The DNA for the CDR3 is TGTGCCAGCAGCCCTAGTCGTGGAGGGGTAGATACGCAGTATTTT. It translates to CASSPSRGGVDTQYF.

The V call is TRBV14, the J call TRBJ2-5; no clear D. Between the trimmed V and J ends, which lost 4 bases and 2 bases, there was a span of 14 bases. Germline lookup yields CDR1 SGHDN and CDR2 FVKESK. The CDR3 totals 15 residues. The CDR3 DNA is TGTGCCAGCAGCCTATTAGACTCACTACAAGAGACCCAGTACTTC. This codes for CASSLLDSLQETQYF.

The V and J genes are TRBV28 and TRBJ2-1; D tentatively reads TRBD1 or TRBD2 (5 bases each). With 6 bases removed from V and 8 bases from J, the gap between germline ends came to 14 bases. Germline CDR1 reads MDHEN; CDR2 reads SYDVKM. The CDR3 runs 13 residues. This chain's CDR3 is CASRPGTTYEQFF. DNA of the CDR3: TGTGCCAGCAGACCCGGGACGACCTATGAGCAGTTCTTC.

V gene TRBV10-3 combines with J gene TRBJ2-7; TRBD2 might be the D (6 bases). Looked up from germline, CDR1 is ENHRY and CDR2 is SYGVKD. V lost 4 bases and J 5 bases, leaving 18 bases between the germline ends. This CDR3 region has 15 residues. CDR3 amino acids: CAISAANLEGNEQYF. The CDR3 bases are TGTGCCATCAGTGCTGCCAATTTGGAGGGGAACGAGCAGTACTTC.

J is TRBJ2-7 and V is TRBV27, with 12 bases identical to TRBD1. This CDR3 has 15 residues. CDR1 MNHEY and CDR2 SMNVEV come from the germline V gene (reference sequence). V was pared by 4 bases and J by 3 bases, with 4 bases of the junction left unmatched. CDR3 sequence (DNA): TGTGCCAGCAGTTGGGGGACAGGGGGCCTCTACGAGCAGTACTTC. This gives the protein CASSWGTGGLYEQYF.

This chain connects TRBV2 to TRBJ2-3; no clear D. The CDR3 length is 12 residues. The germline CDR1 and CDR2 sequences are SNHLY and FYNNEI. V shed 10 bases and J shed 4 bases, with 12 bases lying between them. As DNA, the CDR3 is TGTGCCAACTGGGCAGCAGCAGATACGCAGTATTTT. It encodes CANWAAADTQYF. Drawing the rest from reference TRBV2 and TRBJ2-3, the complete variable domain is EPEVTQTPSHQVTQMGQEVILRCVPISNHLYFYWYRQILGQKVEFLVSFYNNEISEKSEIFDDQFSVERPDGSNFTLKIRSTKLEDSAMYFCANWAAADTQYFGPGTRLTVL.